The present TCR beta chain was sequenced within a study of regulatory and conventional T cells in RAG deficiency. Study outcomes and limitations: Control T-cell subsets had markedly higher Shannon entropy and lower Simpson indices than RAG-deficient patients.

Comments on this clone: What it recognizes is unknown.

J gave up 4 bases and V 1 base, and 0 bases lay outside the gene matches. CDR1 is SQVTM, CDR2 ANQGSEA, per germline. The CDR3 covers 13 residues. Only in-frame clones appear in the TCRdb table, and some are missing; sequencing was by immunoSEQ multiplex PCR. The sample includes some 31,000 clones, about 95% of them seen just once. Genomic DNA came from blood conventional CD4+ T cells gated CD25-low CD127-high. The same data also contributed to another study, on regulatory T cells. That study reports: Amplification used 52 TRBV primers and 13 TRBJ primers.

This clonotype originated in a human donor in good health. The chain links TRBV29-1 to TRBJ2-1; TRBD1 agrees at 8 bases. Sequencing was done on a sample of CD25- CD4+ T cells sorted from blood. CDR3 bases: TGCAGCGTTGAAGGGACAGGGTACAATGAGCAGTTCTTC. Translation: CSVEGTGYNEQFF.